This TCR beta chain emerged from a study of patients and donors after allogeneic stem cell transplantation. This clonotype has only a few counts. TCRdb independently ran MiXCR on the RT-PCR reads; one entry per CDR3 protein. The sample lists hundreds of thousands of distinct CDR3 sequences; 16% were seen once. The CDR3 runs 13 residues. Germline assignment: CDR1 SGHRS and CDR2 YFSETQ. V shed 4 bases and J shed 5 bases, with 10 bases lying between them. Sequencing input: blood, either unsorted or a sorted T cell fraction (not recorded which). This clonotype was sampled from a human donor who was either an allogeneic HSCT recipient or a stem cell or donor lymphocyte infusion donor (not recorded which). It is not recorded whose cells these are; they may come from a transplant donor. The V gene is TRBV5-1, the J gene TRBJ2-1, with D tentatively TRBD2 (6 bases). The CDR3 sequence is CASSRGLNNEQFF. The DNA of the CDR3 is TGCGCCAGCAGCCGGGGACTGAACAATGAGCAGTTCTTC.